Only a few counts were recorded for the clone carrying this T cell receptor beta chain. There are 15 residues in the CDR3. Per germline, CDR1 ENHRY and CDR2 SYGVKD. The germline V and J ends were trimmed by 3 bases and 8 bases, with 17 bases remaining between them. The sample belongs to a study of regulatory T cells in long-lasting Graves disease. Construction of the TCR beta libraries employed iRepertoire HTBI primers in conjunction with Arm-PCR of CDR3 regions. TCRdb independently ran MiXCR on the multiplex PCR reads; one entry per CDR3 protein. The sample contains hundreds of thousands of distinct CDR3 sequences, 15% to 20% of which appear only once. Time point meaning: newly diagnosed GD, antithyroid drugs for less than 3 months. From PBMCs, RNA was extracted and then used to make the TCR library. These data were likewise used in another study, on T cells in Graves' hyperthyroidism and ophthalmopathy.

This receptor was taken from a man aged 40-49 years with Graves disease. The rearrangement uses TRBV10-3 and TRBJ2-1; TRBD2 is a possible D gene (6 bases). Sample: peripheral blood mononuclear cells (PBMCs), taken at new diagnosis, from a patient treated with antithyroid drugs. As DNA, the CDR3 is TGTGCCATCAGTGAACTGGACTCCGGAGGGCATGAGCAGTTCTTC. This translates into CAISELDSGGHEQFF.